A single sample is the source of the 30 T cell receptor beta chains below, sequenced in a study of control samples from healthy donors and cancer patients. The repertoire was sequenced with immunoSEQ multiplex PCR; TCRdb's copy has only in-frame clones and lacks some. The repertoire holds roughly 120,000 clones, roughly nine tenths seen once, with 40% in the top ten. Material for sequencing was blood. These receptors were obtained from a man aged 45-60 years in good health.

Here the CDR3 DNA reads TGTGCCTGGAGTTGGTCAACCGGGGCTGGCTACACCTTC. It is translated as CAWSWSTGAGYTF. The chain joins TRBV30 to TRBJ1-2; D possibly corresponds to TRBD1 (5 bases). The CDR3 runs 13 residues. Deletions cut 2 bases from V and 7 bases from J, with 14 bases between. Germline-derived CDR1 and CDR2 are GTSNPN and SVGIG (reference sequence).

The chain joins TRBV19 to TRBJ2-1; 12 bases match TRBD2. Losses at the gene ends were 8 bases for V and 4 bases for J; bases not matched to a gene: 6. The CDR3 contains 15 residues. Looked up from germline, CDR1 is LNHDA and CDR2 is SQIVND (reference sequence). CDR3 in DNA: TGTGCCAGTTCCAGGACTAGCGGGGAGTACAATGAGCAGTTCTTC. Residues: CASSRTSGEYNEQFF.

The rearrangement joins TRBV19 to TRBJ2-5; TRBD1 agrees at 7 bases. V dropped 5 bases and J dropped 3; count of bases not matched to a gene: 3. Germline V lookup: CDR1 LNHDA, CDR2 SQIVND (reference sequence). The CDR3 contains 13 residues. Here the CDR3 DNA reads TGTGCCAGTAGTTCGACAGGGAAAGAGACCCAGTACTTC. Its protein product is CASSSTGKETQYF.

This chain links TRBV12-3 or TRBV12-4 with TRBJ1-2, with D uncertain. V lost 3 bases, J lost 5 bases, and 7 bases lay in between. The CDR3 totals 12 residues. The CDR3 bases are TGTGCCAGCAGTTTGCTTTCATATGGCTACACCTTC. Amino acids: CASSLLSYGYTF.

The chain joins TRBV3-1 (or the pseudogene TRBV3-2) to TRBJ1-4; D is perhaps TRBD1 (6 bases). The length of the CDR3 is 16 residues. In germline, CDR1 is LGHDT, CDR2 YNNKEL (reference sequence). V was shortened by 1 base and J by 7 bases, with 16 bases between the two germline ends. The CDR3 is CASSQGTARDLEKLFF. CDR3 in DNA: TGTGCCAGCAGCCAAGGGACAGCGAGGGATCTTGAAAAACTGTTTTTT.

The chain employs TRBV5-1 and TRBJ1-1; D is uncertain. Deletions cut 2 bases from V and 1 base from J, with 6 bases between. There are 13 residues in the CDR3. Germline V gives CDR1 SGHRS, CDR2 YFSETQ. The CDR3 sequence is CASSLLENTEAFF. The CDR3 bases are TGCGCCAGCAGCTTACTAGAGAACACTGAAGCTTTCTTT.

This clone has a single count. The rearrangement joins TRBV10-3 to TRBJ1-2; perhaps TRBD1 as D (6 bases). V dropped 6 bases and J dropped 0 bases, with 11 bases sitting between them. Germline V gives CDR1 ENHRY, CDR2 SYGVKD. The CDR3 runs 14 residues. The CDR3 protein is CAIRDRNSNYGYTF. DNA of the CDR3: TGTGCCATCAGGGACAGAAACTCTAACTATGGCTACACCTTC.

The chain carries TRBV6-5 and TRBJ1-4; TRBD1 matches at 7 bases. V dropped 0 bases and J dropped 8; count of bases not matched to a gene: 9. This CDR3 has 16 amino acids. Germline V gene lookup returns CDR1 MNHEY and CDR2 SVGAGI. The CDR3 sequence is CASSYSLTGLGEKLFF. In nucleotides, the CDR3 is TGTGCCAGCAGTTACTCCTTGACAGGGTTAGGGGAAAAACTGTTTTTT.

V usage is TRBV6-5 and J usage is TRBJ1-3; TRBD1 might be the D (5 bases). The CDR3 covers 15 residues. V was clipped by 2 bases and J by 2 bases, with 10 bases between them. Germline CDR1 MNHEY, CDR2 SVGAGI. The chain's CDR3 is CASSYEGAAGNTIYF. The CDR3 region has the DNA TGTGCCAGCAGTTACGAAGGGGCCGCTGGAAACACCATATATTTT.

This chain uses TRBV9 with TRBJ2-7; TRBD1 matches 7 bases. The germline V gene encodes CDR1 SGDLS and CDR2 YYNGEE. The CDR3 length is 14 residues. Germline trimming cut 4 bases from V and 1 base from J; bases unmatched to any gene: 5. The CDR3 DNA reads as TGTGCCAGCAGCTTCGGGACAGCGTCCTACGAGCAGTACTTC. Protein: CASSFGTASYEQYF.

This sequence joins TRBV11-2 and TRBJ2-7; 8 nucleotides agree with TRBD1. The junction had 7 bases not matched to a gene; V was cut back by 3 bases and J by 3 bases. CDR3 size: 15 residues. Germline V gene data show CDR1 as SGHAT and CDR2 as FQNNGV. The chain's CDR3 is CASSFLDRVIYEQYF. The DNA for the CDR3 is TGTGCCAGCAGCTTCTTGGACAGGGTGATCTACGAGCAGTACTTC.

V and J are TRBV18 and TRBJ2-1, with D tentatively TRBD2 (7 bases). The CDR3 contains 14 residues. Germline CDR1 is KGHSH and CDR2 is LQKENI. The V gene lost 5 bases and the J gene lost 8 bases, with 16 bases spanning the gap. CDR3 nucleotides: TGTGCCAGCTCAGGCGGGGGCGGAGGTGATGAGCAGTTCTTC. This sequence encodes CASSGGGGGDEQFF.

The V and J genes are TRBV19 and TRBJ1-5; D unresolved. V dropped 6 bases and J dropped 0 bases, with 12 bases sitting between them. CDR3 length: 15 amino acids. Germline-derived CDR1 and CDR2 are LNHDA and SQIVND (reference sequence). The CDR3 protein is CASSPRSYSNQPQHF. For the CDR3, the DNA is TGTGCCAGTAGCCCCCGTAGTTATAGCAATCAGCCCCAGCATTTT.

This chain connects TRBV18 to TRBJ1-2; 10 bases line up with TRBD1. In germline, CDR1 is KGHSH, CDR2 LQKENI. V dropped 4 bases and J dropped 4; count of bases not matched to a gene: 15. The CDR3 covers 18 residues. The CDR3 nucleotides read TGTGCCAGCTCACTCCGCTTAATGGACAGGGGGGGTACCTATGGCTACACCTTC. Translating it yields CASSLRLMDRGGTYGYTF. Combining the CDR3 with reference TRBV18 and TRBJ1-2 gives the whole variable domain NAGVMQNPRHLVRRRGQEARLRCSPMKGHSHVYWYRQLPEEGLKFMVYLQKENIIDESGMPKERFSAEFPKEGPSILRIQQVVRGDSAAYFCASSLRLMDRGGTYGYTFGSGTRLTVV.

V usage is TRBV19 and J usage is TRBJ2-6; 10 bases fit TRBD2. Germline V gene sequence: CDR1 LNHDA, CDR2 SQIVND (reference sequence). Trimming removed 2 bases from V and 3 bases from J; junction bases left unmatched: 13. The CDR3 is made up of 20 amino acids. CDR3 loop: CASSISPSGGPRGGANVLTF. The CDR3 DNA reads as TGTGCCAGTAGTATATCCCCTAGCGGGGGCCCGAGGGGTGGGGCCAACGTCCTGACTTTC.

This sequence joins TRBV9 and TRBJ2-7, with 12 bases fitting TRBD2. The CDR3 runs to 16 residues. Germline V gives CDR1 SGDLS, CDR2 YYNGEE. With V trimmed by 0 bases and J by 4 bases, 5 bases remained unmatched. The DNA of the CDR3 is TGTGCCAGCAGCGTAGGTGTGACTAGCGGGGGTTACGAGCAGTACTTC. It is translated as CASSVGVTSGGYEQYF.

The chain joins TRBV7-9 to TRBJ2-7, with D possibly TRBD1 on 5 matching bases. CDR1 and CDR2 from the germline V gene are SEHNR and FQNEAQ (reference sequence). Trimming took 0 bases from V and 5 from J, leaving 8 bases between them. CDR3 length equals 13 residues. This CDR3 reads CASSLAGEHEQYF. The CDR3 DNA follows: TGTGCCAGCAGCTTAGCAGGGGAACACGAGCAGTACTTC.

This clone was counted ten times or more. The chain combines TRBV15 with TRBJ2-5, with no clear D. Germline loops: CDR1 LNHNV, CDR2 YYDKDF (reference sequence). The CDR3 length is 13 residues. V lost 1 base and J 4 bases, leaving 7 bases between the germline ends. The CDR3 DNA is TGTGCCACCAGCAGAGCTTACCTAGAGACCCAGTACTTC. It yields the protein CATSRAYLETQYF.

This chain links TRBV27 with TRBJ2-2; 9 nucleotides align to TRBD2. V shed 4 bases and J 4 bases; nucleotides not matched to a gene: 4. The CDR3 length is 15 residues. CDR1 MNHEY and CDR2 SMNVEV come from the germline V gene (reference sequence). This chain's CDR3 is CASSSGLASTGELFF. As DNA, the CDR3 is TGTGCCAGCAGTTCCGGACTAGCGAGCACCGGGGAGCTGTTTTTT.

This chain links TRBV5-4 with TRBJ2-5; D not resolved. There are 15 residues in the CDR3. CDR1 and CDR2 (germline): SGHNT, YYREEE (reference sequence). With 4 bases removed from V and 0 bases from J, the gap between germline ends came to 13 bases. DNA for the CDR3: TGTGCCAGCAGCCCAGACCGATTGTACCAAGAGACCCAGTACTTC. Translation gives CASSPDRLYQETQYF.

This rearrangement joins TRBV19 to TRBJ1-1; D may be TRBD1 (6 bases). V was clipped by 3 bases and J by 5 bases, with 25 bases between them. The CDR3 loop spans 18 amino acids. Germline loops: CDR1 LNHDA, CDR2 SQIVND (reference sequence). This chain's CDR3 is CASSMRGGASSGRTEAFF. The CDR3 nucleotides are TGTGCCAGTAGTATGAGGGGGGGAGCTTCCTCTGGGAGGACTGAAGCTTTCTTT.

The CDR3 here is CASSDRAGDSYEQYF. In DNA form, the CDR3 reads TGTGCCAGCAGCGACAGGGCGGGGGACTCCTACGAGCAGTACTTC. The chain links TRBV27 to TRBJ2-7; perhaps D is TRBD1 or TRBD2 (7 bases each). Germline CDR1 is MNHEY and CDR2 is SMNVEV (reference sequence). The CDR3 runs 15 residues. The ends were cut back, 6 bases at V and 0 bases at J, with 15 bases in the middle.

CDR3 DNA: TGTGCCAGCAGCCAAACAGTGACCTACGAGCAGTACTTC. Translated, it gives CASSQTVTYEQYF. V gene TRBV12-3 or TRBV12-4 combines with J gene TRBJ2-7; no firm D call. The germline V and J ends were trimmed by 6 bases and 2 bases, with 11 bases remaining between them. This CDR3 comprises 13 residues.

This rearrangement joins TRBV7-9 to TRBJ2-2; 10 bases align to TRBD2. V trimming: 6 bases; J trimming: 0 bases; junction bases outside the gene matches: 7. The CDR3 extends over 17 amino acids. Germline-derived CDR1 and CDR2 are SEHNR and FQNEAQ (reference sequence). CDR3 loop: CASRDGLAESNTGELFF. The CDR3 nucleotides are TGTGCCAGCAGGGATGGACTAGCGGAGTCGAACACCGGGGAGCTGTTTTTT.

V is TRBV6-6 and J is TRBJ2-7, with 10 bases aligning to TRBD2. Germline values: CDR1 MNHNY, CDR2 SVGAGI (reference sequence). This CDR3 is built from 15 residues. The J segment lost 0 bases and the V segment lost 2 bases, leaving 1 base of the junction unmatched. CDR3 in amino acids: CASSYLAGDSYEQYF. In DNA form, the CDR3 reads TGTGCCAGCAGTTACCTAGCGGGGGACTCCTACGAGCAGTACTTC.

The chain carries TRBV27 and TRBJ1-5, with D perhaps TRBD1 (5 bases). The germline gives CDR1 MNHEY, CDR2 SMNVEV (reference sequence). The length of the CDR3 is 15 residues. Trimming left V 0 bases short and J 4 bases short, with 10 bases between. The chain's CDR3 is CASSLSGRINQPQHF. CDR3 sequence (DNA): TGTGCCAGCAGTTTATCGGGACGGATTAATCAGCCCCAGCATTTT.

This chain uses TRBV2 with TRBJ1-4, with D possibly TRBD1 on 6 matching bases. Between the trimmed V and J ends, which lost 6 bases and 5 bases, there was a span of 10 bases. This CDR3 is 13 amino acids long. Germline CDR1 SNHLY, CDR2 FYNNEI. The CDR3 spells CASRQGRNEKLFF. CDR3 DNA sequence: TGTGCCAGCAGACAGGGCAGGAATGAAAAACTGTTTTTT. The full variable domain, its missing parts supplied by reference TRBV2 and TRBJ1-4, is EPEVTQTPSHQVTQMGQEVILRCVPISNHLYFYWYRQILGQKVEFLVSFYNNEISEKSEIFDDQFSVERPDGSNFTLKIRSTKLEDSAMYFCASRQGRNEKLFFGSGTQLSVL.

The chain recombines TRBV9 with TRBJ2-7; TRBD1 matches at 7 bases. Trimming took 0 bases from V and 4 from J; bases not matched to a gene: 7. The CDR3 is 15 residues long. Germline CDR1 and CDR2: SGDLS and YYNGEE. The CDR3, as DNA: TGTGCCAGCAGCGTAGGCGAAACAGGGGCTTACGAGCAGTACTTC. Its protein is CASSVGETGAYEQYF.

This chain connects TRBV11-3 to TRBJ2-1, with TRBD1 identical over 7 bases. V was clipped by 5 bases and J by 2 bases; unmatched bases: 3. The CDR3 covers 14 residues. The germline CDR1 and CDR2 sequences are SGHNT and YENEEA. The CDR3 nucleotides are TGTGCCAGCAGCCTAGGACAGGCCTACAATGAGCAGTTCTTC. This encodes CASSLGQAYNEQFF.

The chain uses TRBV5-1 and TRBJ1-4; possibly TRBD1 for D (5 bases). The CDR3 covers 13 residues. V lost 0 bases and J 10 bases, leaving 10 bases between the germline ends. The V gene's germline CDR1 is SGHRS and CDR2 YFSETQ. This CDR3 reads CASSLGQGTKLFF. The CDR3 DNA sequence: TGCGCCAGCAGCTTGGGGCAGGGAACAAAACTGTTTTTT. Drawing the rest from reference TRBV5-1 and TRBJ1-4, the complete variable domain is KAGVTQTPRYLIKTRGQQVTLSCSPISGHRSVSWYQQTPGQGLQFLFEYFSETQRNKGNFPGRFSGRQFSNSRSEMNVSTLELGDSALYLCASSLGQGTKLFFGSGTQLSVL.